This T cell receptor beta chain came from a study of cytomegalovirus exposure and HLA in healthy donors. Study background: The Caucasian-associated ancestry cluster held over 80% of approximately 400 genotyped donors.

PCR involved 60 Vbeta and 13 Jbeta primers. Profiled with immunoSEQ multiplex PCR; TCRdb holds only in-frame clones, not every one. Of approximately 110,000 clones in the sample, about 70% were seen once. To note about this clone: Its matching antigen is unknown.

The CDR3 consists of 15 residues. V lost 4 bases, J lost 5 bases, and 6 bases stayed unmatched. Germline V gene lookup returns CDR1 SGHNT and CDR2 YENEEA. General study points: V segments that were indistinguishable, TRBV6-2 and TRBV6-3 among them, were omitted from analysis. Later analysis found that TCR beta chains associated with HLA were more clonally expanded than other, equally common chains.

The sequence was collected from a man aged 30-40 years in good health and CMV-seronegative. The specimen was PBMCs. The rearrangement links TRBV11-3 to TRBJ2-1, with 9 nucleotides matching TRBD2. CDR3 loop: CASSSLSGSDNEQFF. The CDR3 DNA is TGTGCCAGCAGCTCGCTTAGCGGGAGCGACAATGAGCAGTTCTTC.